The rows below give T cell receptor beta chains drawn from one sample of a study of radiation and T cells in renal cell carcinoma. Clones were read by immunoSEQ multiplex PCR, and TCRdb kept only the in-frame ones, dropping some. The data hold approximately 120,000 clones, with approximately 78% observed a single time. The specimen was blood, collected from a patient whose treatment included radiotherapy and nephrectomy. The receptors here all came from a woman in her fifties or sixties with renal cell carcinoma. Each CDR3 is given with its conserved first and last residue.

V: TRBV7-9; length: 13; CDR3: CASSLDGSYEQYF
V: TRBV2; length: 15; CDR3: CASSEARRQSYEQYF
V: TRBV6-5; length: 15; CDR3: CASSYSSGYQETQYF
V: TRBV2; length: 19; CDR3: CASRRPVRGREVMNTEAFF
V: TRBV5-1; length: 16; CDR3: CASSLWAGGTNYGYTF
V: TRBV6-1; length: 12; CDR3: CASSPLGGEQFF
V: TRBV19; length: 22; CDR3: CASSSRTGLGLAGEYTHETQYF
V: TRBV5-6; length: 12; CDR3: CASRFGGSPLHF
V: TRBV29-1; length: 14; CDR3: CSVESGSGAGELFF
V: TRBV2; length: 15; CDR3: CASSEGQVLTGELFF
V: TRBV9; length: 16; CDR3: CASSAYRDYLTNEQFF
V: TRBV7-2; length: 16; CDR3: CASSLSSGGYTGELFF
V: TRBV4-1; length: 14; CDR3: CASSPNRGGTEAFF
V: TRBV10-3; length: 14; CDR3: CAISESRHNEKLFF
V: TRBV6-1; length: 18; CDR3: CASSDLGGDRVGNSPLHF
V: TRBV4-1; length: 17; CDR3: CASSQERSGAISDTQYF
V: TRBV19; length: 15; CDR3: CASSIKEGRNQPQHF
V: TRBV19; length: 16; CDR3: CASSSAVQRAADTQYF
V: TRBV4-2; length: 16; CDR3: CASSQQPIESAGELFF
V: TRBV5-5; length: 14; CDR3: CASSLNGNGETQYF
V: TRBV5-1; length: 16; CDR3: CASSLARDDFRYEQYF
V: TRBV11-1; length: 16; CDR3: CASSRKGQGGTGELFF
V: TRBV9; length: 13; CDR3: CASSNSGANVLTF
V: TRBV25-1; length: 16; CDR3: CASSDITGRGGTEAFF
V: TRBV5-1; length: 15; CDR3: CASSLSGTVQETQYF
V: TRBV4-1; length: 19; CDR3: CASSPLFSSGQGFGNTIYF
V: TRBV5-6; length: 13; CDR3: CASSRPLYNEQFF
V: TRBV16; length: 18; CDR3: CASSQYSTGGLDYSPLHF
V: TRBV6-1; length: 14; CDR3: CASSVGQGAYEQYF
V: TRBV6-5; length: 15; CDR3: CASSLVLDSNQPQHF
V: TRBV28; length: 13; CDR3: CASNEAMNTEAFF
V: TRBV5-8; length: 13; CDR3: CASSLRSGNTIYF
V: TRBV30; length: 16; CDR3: CAWSGPMALPDQPQHF
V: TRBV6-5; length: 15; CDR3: CASSYSGDSNYGYTF
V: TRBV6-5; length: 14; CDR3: CASSPRHHTGELFF
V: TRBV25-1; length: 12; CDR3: CASSELDGELFF
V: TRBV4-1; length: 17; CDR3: CASSQVSSRPARPEQYF
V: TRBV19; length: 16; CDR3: CASRTSGPSTNYGYTF
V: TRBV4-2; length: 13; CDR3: CASSQKLPSEQFF